These 4 T cell receptor beta chains originate from one sample sequenced in a study of blood T cell repertoires in COVID-19. Using immunoSEQ multiplex PCR, the repertoire was profiled, and TCRdb retains in-frame clones only, with some absent. In the table there are some 350,000 clones, around 90% of which are singletons. Sequenced: peripheral blood. These receptors were collected from a human donor in a cohort sampled during active COVID-19.

The J gene is TRBJ2-1, the V gene TRBV19; 9 nucleotides match TRBD2. The length of the CDR3 is 16 residues. Germline V gives CDR1 LNHDA, CDR2 SQIVND (reference sequence). Unmatched junction bases numbered 9, after V lost 5 bases and J lost 4 bases. This CDR3 is CASSPRPSGDYNEQFF. The CDR3 coding sequence is TGTGCCAGTAGTCCCCGCCCTAGCGGGGATTACAATGAGCAGTTCTTC. The variable domain in full, completed from reference TRBV19 and TRBJ2-1, reads DGGITQSPKYLFRKEGQNVTLSCEQNLNHDAMYWYRQDPGQGLRLIYYSQIVNDFQKGDIAEGYSVSREKKESFPLTVTSAQKNPTAFYLCASSPRPSGDYNEQFFGPGTRLTVL.

This chain connects TRBV6-5 to TRBJ2-1, with a tentative D call TRBD1 (6 bases). Looked up from germline, CDR1 is MNHEY and CDR2 is SVGAGI. The CDR3 loop spans 15 amino acids. The V gene lost 7 bases and the J gene lost 7 bases, with 20 bases spanning the gap. The CDR3: CASTTLGAGSNEQFF. The DNA for the CDR3 is TGTGCCAGCACCACCTTGGGGGCAGGGAGTAATGAGCAGTTCTTC.

The genes are TRBV21-1 and TRBJ2-3; no check of the table's D call, TRBD1, against the DNA was made. TRBV21-1 is marked as a pseudogene. The CDR3 is 15 residues long. The CDR3 bases are TGTGCCAGCAGCAAACACGGCAGGGGCGCAGATACGCAGTATTTT. This encodes CASSKHGRGADTQYF.

With respect to this clone: Other DNA sequences in this sample translate to the same CDR3. The rearrangement uses TRBV30 and TRBJ1-2; D is perhaps TRBD1 (6 bases). The ends were cut back, 0 bases at V and 6 bases at J, with 11 bases in the middle. This CDR3 is 13 amino acids long. The V gene's germline CDR1 is GTSNPN and CDR2 SVGIG (reference sequence). The CDR3 region has the DNA TGTGCCTGGAGTGTCGGGCAGGGGAATGGCTACACCTTC. This translates into CAWSVGQGNGYTF.